Sequencing of this TCR beta chain was carried out in a study of shared clonotypes between healthy human individuals. Study-level results: Several donors held about 5% of naive CD4 clonotypes in common. Naive subsets usually exceeded memory subsets in estimated richness.

Germline V lookup: CDR1 LNHDA, CDR2 SQIVND (reference sequence). V was clipped by 4 bases and J by 1 base; unmatched bases: 3. The CDR3 sequence is 15 residues long. Sorted subsets were amplified in replicate PCRs using around 220 ng DNA, around 30,000 T cell genomes. Using immunoSEQ multiplex PCR, the repertoire was profiled, and TCRdb retains in-frame clones only, with some absent. The sample contains 2,500,000 or so clones, more than 85% of which appear only once. This clone was counted between two and nine times. Its target is not known. CD45RA+ naive and CD45RA-negative memory subsets were separated from CD4+ cells.

The chain links TRBV19 to TRBJ1-1, with 10 bases that match TRBD1. What was sequenced was naive CD4+ T cells from PBMCs. As to subset: CD45RA+ positively selected. This sequence originates from a man younger than 35 in good health. Some clones in this sample may be carry-over from other donors' samples. The CDR3 protein is CASSSGDRGNTEAFF. CDR3 nucleotides: TGTGCCAGTAGTAGCGGGGACAGGGGGAACACTGAAGCTTTCTTT.